These 8 T cell receptor beta chains came from one sample sequenced in a study of CD8 T cells in ankylosing spondylitis. TCRdb ran MiXCR on the 5' RACE reads and lists one entry per CDR3 protein. In the table there are under 130,000 distinct CDR3 sequences, around 24% of which are singletons. Sequences were obtained from synovial fluid, either unsorted or a sorted T cell fraction (not recorded which). The receptors come from a male donor with ankylosing spondylitis.

The chain couples TRBV5-1 to TRBJ2-5; D ambiguous. From germline, CDR1 is SGHRS and CDR2 YFSETQ. This CDR3 is 12 amino acids long. Deletions cut 7 bases from V and 3 bases from J, with 10 bases between. The CDR3 DNA reads as TGCGCCAGCCGGTGGCCTGAAGAGACCCAGTACTTC. This gives the protein CASRWPEETQYF.

The rearrangement links TRBV5-1 to TRBJ2-1, with 10 nucleotides matching TRBD2. The length of the CDR3 is 15 residues. Germline V lookup: CDR1 SGHRS, CDR2 YFSETQ. Trimming cost V 4 bases and J 4 bases; bases outside gene matches: 5. The CDR3: CASSSGLAEYNEQFF. The DNA for the CDR3 is TGCGCCAGCAGCAGCGGACTAGCGGAGTACAATGAGCAGTTCTTC.

This clonotype was picked up a small number of times. The genes are TRBV12-3 or TRBV12-4 and TRBJ2-1; D gene unclear. The V gene lost 5 bases and the J gene lost 5 bases, with 16 bases spanning the gap. The CDR3 loop spans 15 amino acids. The CDR3 sequence: CASSPDLGYHNEQFF. CDR3 nucleotides: TGTGCCAGCAGTCCCGACTTAGGTTACCACAATGAGCAGTTCTTC.

This clonotype turned up a few times. The J gene is TRBJ1-2, the V gene TRBV20-1; 11 nucleotides agree with TRBD1. Germline V gene sequence: CDR1 DFQATT, CDR2 SNEGSKA (reference sequence). This CDR3 comprises 13 residues. V lost 5 bases, J lost 4 bases, and 3 bases stayed unmatched. CDR3: CSASGTGGYGYTF. In DNA form, the CDR3 reads TGCAGTGCTTCCGGGACAGGGGGCTATGGCTACACCTTC.

This clonotype was seen only a few times. The chain employs TRBV20-1 and TRBJ1-6; D unclear. The CDR3 extends over 15 amino acids. Germline V CDR1 and CDR2: DFQATT, SNEGSKA (reference sequence). The V gene lost 0 bases and the J gene lost 5 bases, with 11 bases spanning the gap. The CDR3 DNA reads TGCAGTGCTAGAGAGGGCAGCCTGCATAATTCACCCCTCCACTTT. It yields the protein CSAREGSLHNSPLHF.

This clonotype was recorded a few times. The chain employs TRBV14 and TRBJ2-1; the D gene is possibly TRBD1 (6 bases). There are 17 residues in the CDR3. V was pared by 4 bases and J by 0 bases, with 16 bases between. Looked up from germline, CDR1 is SGHDN and CDR2 is FVKESK. DNA of the CDR3: TGTGCCAGCAGCCTACGACAGGCCTGGGGCTCCTACAATGAGCAGTTCTTC. Translating it yields CASSLRQAWGSYNEQFF.

The chain joins TRBV7-9 to TRBJ2-1; D is unresolved. V was cut by 2 bases and J by 3 bases, with 8 bases left in between. This CDR3 region has 14 residues. Germline CDR1 reads SEHNR; CDR2 reads FQNEAQ (reference sequence). CDR3 residues: CASSLTELYNEQFF. CDR3 bases: TGTGCCAGCAGCTTAACGGAGCTCTACAATGAGCAGTTCTTC. Variable domain in full (rest from reference TRBV7-9 and TRBJ2-1): DTGVSQNPRHKITKRGQNVTFRCDPISEHNRLYWYRQTLGQGPEFLTYFQNEAQLEKSRLLSDRFSAERPKGSFSTLEIQRTEQGDSAMYLCASSLTELYNEQFFGPGTRLTVL.

This clonotype turned up a few times. The V call is TRBV11-2, the J call TRBJ2-7; the D is unclear. Trimming left V 2 bases short and J 3 bases short, with 11 bases between. The CDR3 has 14 amino acids. CDR1 and CDR2 from the germline V gene are SGHAT and FQNNGV. The CDR3 nucleotides are TGTGCCAGCAGCTTATACACGGGTTTCTACGAGCAGTACGTC. It translates to CASSLYTGFYEQYV.